This TCR beta chain was captured in a study of blood T cell repertoires in COVID-19. About the research overall: Samples of COVID-19 (acute and convalescent) were obtained from the United States, Italy and Spain.

In the original workflow: The authors estimated nucleated cell counts from reference gene primer amplification. Assay used: immunoSEQ multiplex PCR; TCRdb lists only in-frame clones, some missing. V, J and clone size are taken as reported in that table, and D and trimming were inferred from the DNA itself. The sample records some 130,000 clones, roughly three quarters being singletons. CDR3 length: 14 amino acids. Germline V gives CDR1 KGHDR, CDR2 SFDVKD. Trimming removed 4 bases from V and 9 bases from J; junction bases left unmatched: 6. The chain combines TRBV24-1 with TRBJ2-1, with 9 bases aligning to TRBD1. The receptor was isolated from a woman in her seventies with acute or convalescent COVID-19. Material for sequencing was peripheral blood. CDR3 residues: CATSDPGTGTEQFF. The CDR3 DNA is TGTGCCACCAGTGACCCCGGGACAGGGACTGAGCAGTTCTTC.